This TCR beta chain was documented in a study of shared clonotypes between healthy human individuals. Study-wide findings and caveats: A handful of donors showed sharing of roughly 5% of naive CD4 clonotypes. Naive subsets generally had larger estimated richness than memory subsets.

V trimming: 4 bases; J trimming: 6 bases; junction bases outside the gene matches: 9. CDR3 length equals 15 residues. The V gene's germline CDR1 is SGHRS and CDR2 YFSETQ. Authors' methods: Quality scores were absent from the junction-only immunoSEQ sequences, so filtering differed. Only in-frame clones appear in the TCRdb table, and some are missing; sequencing was by immunoSEQ multiplex PCR. That table supplies the V and J calls and clone size; D and trimming were determined from the DNA. The sample has about 1.9 million clones; 93% are singletons. As regards this clone: The antigen is not known.

The naive CD8 fraction comprised CD45RO-negative cells positively selected for CCR7 and excluded terminally differentiated effector memory CD45RA+ cells. The specimen was naive CD8+ T cells from PBMCs. This receptor was identified in a man between 18 and 29 years old in good health. Some clones in this sample may be carry-over from other donors' samples. This chain links TRBV5-1 with TRBJ2-2, with 7 bases matching TRBD1. This CDR3 is CASSTGQEIPGELFF. The CDR3 coding sequence is TGCGCCAGCAGCACCGGACAGGAGATTCCCGGGGAGCTGTTTTTT.